Sequencing of this TCR beta chain was carried out in a study of control samples from healthy donors and cancer patients. Data came from immunoSEQ multiplex PCR; TCRdb stores just in-frame clones and leaves some out. The repertoire includes roughly 450,000 clones, 75% to 95% of them detected once, and more than 6% sits in the top ten. The V and J ends lost 0 bases and 7 bases respectively, with 11 bases between them. The length of the CDR3 is 13 residues. The germline V gene has CDR1 SGHDT and CDR2 YYEEEE. The clonotype was recovered from a man aged 40-49 years with head and neck cancer. The gene calls are TRBV5-6 and TRBJ2-7; possibly TRBD1 or TRBD2 for D (5 bases each). Specimen: PBMCs. The CDR3 DNA sequence: TGTGCCAGCAGCTTGGGAGGGGTTGGGGAGCAGTACTTC. Translating it yields CASSLGGVGEQYF.